This is a list of T cell receptor beta chains from one sample in a study of shared clonotypes between healthy human individuals. This table comes from immunoSEQ multiplex PCR, and its TCRdb copy is limited to in-frame clones, with some not included. This table holds under 750,000 clones, 55% to 80% found once. The specimen sequenced was memory CD4+ T cells sorted from blood. These receptors originate from a woman aged 25-40 years in good health. Both conserved end residues are part of each CDR3. The order of the fields is D gene, clone size, V gene, J gene, CDR3 protein, CDR3 DNA. The D gene is left open where the match is weak. The size field is filled for only some rows; it gives once, few, many or a size class.

.,.,TRBV7-9,TRBJ2-3,CASSRVGTDTQYF,TGTGCCAGCAGCCGTGTGGGCACAGATACGCAGTATTTT
.,.,TRBV5-4,TRBJ2-2,CASSRIRDSNTGELFF,TGTGCCAGCAGTCGAATCCGGGACTCAAACACCGGGGAGCTGTTTTTT
TRBD2,.,TRBV6-6,TRBJ2-3,CASSLSGRALDTQYF,TGTGCCAGCAGCCTTAGCGGGAGGGCATTAGATACGCAGTATTTT
.,.,TRBV27,TRBJ1-2,CASSRAGESGYTF,TGTGCCAGCAGCCGGGCAGGGGAGAGTGGCTACACCTTC
.,few,TRBV11-1,TRBJ2-1,CASSLAWSGEQFF,TGTGCCAGCAGCTTAGCGTGGAGCGGTGAGCAGTTCTTC
.,.,TRBV2,TRBJ1-4,CASSGVDEKLFF,TGTGCCAGCAGTGGGGTAGATGAAAAACTGTTTTTT
TRBD1,.,TRBV7-3,TRBJ1-1,CASRIRQGMGTEAFF,TGCGCCAGCAGAATACGACAGGGAATGGGGACTGAAGCTTTCTTT
.,.,TRBV30,TRBJ1-4,CAWSVGQGFNEKLFF,TGTGCCTGGAGTGTAGGTCAGGGATTTAACGAAAAACTGTTTTTT
TRBD2,.,TRBV19,TRBJ2-2,CASRPLAGGRYGELFF,TGTGCCAGTAGGCCGTTAGCGGGAGGGAGATACGGGGAGCTGTTTTTT
TRBD2,.,TRBV5-6,TRBJ2-1,CASTLASGTYNEQFF,TGTGCCAGCACCTTGGCTAGCGGGACCTACAATGAGCAGTTCTTC
TRBD2,many,TRBV28,TRBJ2-7,CASIPGASGSYEQYF,TGTGCCAGCATCCCTGGGGCTAGCGGGAGTTACGAGCAGTACTTC
.,.,TRBV19,TRBJ1-2,CASSEGSSYGYTF,TGTGCCAGTAGTGAAGGGTCCTCTTATGGCTACACCTTC
.,.,TRBV19,TRBJ2-3,CASSMQGSGGVDTQYF,TGTGCCAGTAGTATGCAAGGGTCCGGAGGGGTAGATACGCAGTATTTT
TRBD1,.,TRBV4-1,TRBJ1-3,CASSVQGANSGNTIYF,TGCGCCAGCAGCGTTCAGGGGGCGAATTCTGGAAACACCATATATTTT
TRBD1,.,TRBV2,TRBJ1-5,CASTRDSEGPQHF,TGTGCCAGCACCCGGGACAGCGAGGGGCCCCAGCATTTT
TRBD1,.,TRBV5-4,TRBJ1-4,CASSPQTGGGNEKLFF,TGTGCCAGCAGCCCCCAGACAGGGGGAGGTAATGAAAAACTGTTTTTT
.,.,TRBV7-9,TRBJ2-2,CASSLLGEGFLNTGELFF,TGTGCCAGCAGCTTATTGGGAGAGGGCTTTCTGAACACCGGGGAGCTGTTTTTT
TRBD2,.,TRBV27,TRBJ2-1,CASSETAGTSGRGSYNEQFF,TGTGCCAGCAGTGAAACCGCCGGGACTAGCGGGAGGGGCTCCTACAATGAGCAGTTCTTC
TRBD2,.,TRBV5-1,TRBJ2-3,CASSSSNQTSGRRGDTQYF,TGCGCCAGCAGCTCCTCAAACCAGACTAGCGGGAGGAGGGGAGATACGCAGTATTTT
.,.,TRBV7-9,TRBJ2-3,CASSLGLAKADTQYF,TGTGCCAGCAGCTTAGGGCTAGCCAAGGCAGATACGCAGTATTTT
TRBD1,few,TRBV25-1,TRBJ2-7,CASGPGGGYEQYF,TGTGCCAGCGGTCCAGGGGGCGGATACGAGCAGTACTTC
TRBD2,.,TRBV14,TRBJ2-7,CASSHNGRGSGILYEQYF,TGTGCCAGCAGCCATAATGGGCGGGGTAGCGGGATCCTTTACGAGCAGTACTTC
TRBD2,.,TRBV19,TRBJ2-1,CASSMGSGTHYNEQFF,TGTGCCAGTAGTATGGGAAGCGGGACGCACTACAATGAGCAGTTCTTC
TRBD2,few,TRBV6-1,TRBJ2-7,CASSEGWGLAVYEQYF,TGTGCCAGCAGTGAAGGATGGGGACTAGCCGTCTACGAGCAGTACTTC
.,once,TRBV10-3,TRBJ2-4,CAISEGDRAKNIQYF,TGTGCCATCAGTGAAGGCGACCGGGCAAAAAACATTCAGTACTTC
.,few,TRBV11-2,TRBJ2-4,CASSPPGWEAKNIQYF,TGTGCCAGCAGCCCACCTGGGTGGGAGGCCAAAAACATTCAGTACTTC
.,.,TRBV28,TRBJ2-2,CASQGIGTGELFF,TGTGCCAGCCAGGGTATAGGCACCGGGGAGCTGTTTTTT
.,.,TRBV28,TRBJ2-7,CASSFQQGSYEQYF,TGTGCCAGCAGTTTCCAACAGGGTTCCTACGAGCAGTACTTC
.,.,TRBV10-2,TRBJ2-3,CASSDIAEDTQYF,TGCGCCAGCAGTGATATAGCTGAAGATACGCAGTATTTT
TRBD1,once,TRBV7-6,TRBJ2-5,CASSLRQGETQYF,TGTGCCAGCAGCTTGAGACAGGGAGAGACCCAGTACTTC
.,.,TRBV19,TRBJ1-4,CASSVPGNEKLFF,TGTGCCAGTAGTGTCCCCGGGAATGAAAAACTGTTTTTT
.,many,TRBV19,TRBJ1-1,CASRSDRMNTEAFF,TGTGCCAGTAGATCGGACAGAATGAACACTGAAGCTTTCTTT
.,.,TRBV5-1,TRBJ2-7,CASSLGDWDYEQYF,TGCGCCAGCAGCTTGGGGGACTGGGACTACGAGCAGTACTTC
.,.,TRBV7-2,TRBJ2-7,CASSADIWGISYEQYF,TGTGCCAGCAGCGCAGATATCTGGGGAATCTCCTACGAGCAGTACTTC
.,.,TRBV7-8,TRBJ2-7,CASTENIQGSYEQYF,TGTGCCAGCACCGAGAATATACAGGGATCCTACGAGCAGTACTTC
.,.,TRBV27,TRBJ2-3,CASSPTWWTPATDTQYF,TGTGCCAGCAGTCCCACTTGGTGGACTCCCGCCACAGATACGCAGTATTTT
.,.,TRBV2,TRBJ1-5,CASSGTNQPQHF,TGTGCCAGCAGTGGGACCAATCAGCCCCAGCATTTT
.,.,TRBV18,TRBJ2-1,CASSPPGLTPYNEQFF,TGTGCCAGCTCACCACCCGGACTTACCCCTTACAATGAGCAGTTCTTC